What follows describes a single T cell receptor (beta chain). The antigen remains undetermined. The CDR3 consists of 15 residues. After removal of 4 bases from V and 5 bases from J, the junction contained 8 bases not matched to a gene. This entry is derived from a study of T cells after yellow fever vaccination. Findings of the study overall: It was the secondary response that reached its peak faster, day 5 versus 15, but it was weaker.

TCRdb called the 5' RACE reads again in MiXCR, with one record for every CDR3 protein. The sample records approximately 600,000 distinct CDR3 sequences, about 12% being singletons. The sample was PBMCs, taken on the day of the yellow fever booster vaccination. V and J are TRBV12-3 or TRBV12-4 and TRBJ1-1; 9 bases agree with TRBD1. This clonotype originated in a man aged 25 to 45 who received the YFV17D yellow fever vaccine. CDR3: CASSSRTGVGTEAFF. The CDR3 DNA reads TGTGCCAGCAGTTCGAGGACAGGGGTAGGGACTGAAGCTTTCTTT.